The present TCR beta chain was sequenced within a study of blood T cell repertoires in COVID-19. At the level of the study: Donors in the United States, Italy and Spain gave samples during acute or convalescent COVID-19. T cells, B-cell-depleted T cells, or PBMCs provided the cDNA or gDNA that served as material.

In this sample, this clone turned up once. Methods used by the authors: Nucleated cell counts were estimated from reference gene primer amplification. Clones were read by immunoSEQ multiplex PCR, and TCRdb kept only the in-frame ones, dropping some. Clonal size and the V and J genes are those of that table, whereas D and trimming came from the DNA. Seen here are approximately 59,000 clones, approximately 81% observed once, and the top ten hold under 5%. This CDR3 has 16 amino acids. Germline V gene data show CDR1 as SGHNT and CDR2 as YENEEA. V was pared by 2 bases and J by 5 bases, with 4 bases of the junction left unmatched.

The receptor comes from a man aged 35 to 55 with active COVID-19. The chain has TRBV11-3 and TRBJ2-5; the match to TRBD2 covers 14 bases. Source material: peripheral blood. The CDR3 loop reads CASSLMGLAGAETQYF. The DNA of the CDR3 is TGTGCCAGCAGCTTAATGGGACTAGCGGGAGCGGAGACCCAGTACTTC.